A selection of T cell receptor beta chains follows, all from one sample in a study of blood T cells in healthy people across ages. TCRdb reanalysed the 5' RACE reads using MiXCR and keeps one entry per CDR3 protein. The sample has more than 900,000 distinct CDR3 sequences, under 30% seen once; the top ten hold 0.65% to 0.95%. These sequences were also reported in another study, on T cells of mothers and their children.

Specimen: blood. The receptors were sampled from a girl aged 2-9 years in good health. Each CDR3 is given with its conserved first and last residue. D genes are given only for firm matches. Expanded clones are given a class, and other clones once, few, many or no size at all.

V gene,clone size,D gene,J gene,CDR3 protein,CDR3 DNA
TRBV12-5,-,-,TRBJ2-2,CASGPWETGELFF,TGTGCTAGTGGCCCTTGGGAGACCGGGGAGCTGTTTTTT
TRBV2,once,-,TRBJ2-3,CASSESDFTDTQYF,TGTGCCAGCAGTGAATCCGACTTCACAGATACGCAGTATTTT
TRBV20-1,-,-,TRBJ2-1,CSPRDNYNEQFF,TGCAGTCCCCGGGACAACTACAATGAGCAGTTCTTC
TRBV27,-,-,TRBJ2-1,CASSYVVTRRDNEQFF,TGTGCCAGCAGTTATGTAGTCACCCGGCGGGACAATGAGCAGTTCTTC
TRBV2,few,-,TRBJ1-4,CASKGGSKLFF,TGTGCCAGCAAAGGGGGGTCTAAACTGTTTTTT
TRBV9,-,TRBD1,TRBJ1-2,CASSILGTGLYGYTF,TGTGCCAGCAGCATCCTTGGGACAGGGCTCTATGGCTACACCTTC
TRBV20-1,-,-,TRBJ2-5,CSPLPVGETQYF,TGCAGTCCATTGCCGGTTGGAGAGACCCAGTACTTC
TRBV5-1,-,-,TRBJ2-5,CASSPSTEETQYF,TGCGCCAGCAGCCCATCAACCGAGGAGACCCAGTACTTC
TRBV11-3,few,-,TRBJ1-1,CASSNHPNTEAFF,TGTGCCAGCAGCAACCACCCGAACACTGAAGCTTTCTTT
TRBV11-2,-,-,TRBJ1-1,CASSFGGGAGTEAFF,TGTGCCAGCAGCTTCGGGGGCGGGGCGGGCACTGAAGCTTTCTTT
TRBV29-1,-,-,TRBJ2-5,CSVERRVRGETQYF,TGCAGCGTTGAGAGAAGGGTGAGGGGTGAGACCCAGTACTTC
TRBV10-3,few,-,TRBJ2-1,CAIGGGEEQFF,TGTGCCATCGGAGGGGGTGAGGAGCAGTTCTTC
TRBV13,-,-,TRBJ2-7,CASTPVFDGGAYEQYF,TGTGCCAGCACCCCGGTCTTCGACGGGGGTGCCTACGAGCAGTACTTC
TRBV29-1,many,TRBD1,TRBJ2-5,CSVSWDSQETQYF,TGCAGCGTCTCCTGGGACAGCCAAGAGACCCAGTACTTC
TRBV7-8,-,TRBD1,TRBJ2-4,CACSLDRDIQYF,TGTGCCTGCAGCCTTGACAGGGACATTCAGTACTTC
TRBV5-4,-,TRBD2,TRBJ2-4,CASSSGLAGGPSDIQYF,TGTGCCAGCAGCTCCGGACTAGCGGGAGGGCCATCGGACATTCAGTACTTC
TRBV20-1,few,TRBD2,TRBJ2-7,CSAGGTSGKNYYEQYF,TGCAGTGCTGGCGGGACTAGCGGGAAGAACTACTACGAGCAGTACTTC
TRBV7-9,few,TRBD1,TRBJ1-4,CASSPRDSFNEKLFF,TGTGCCAGTAGCCCCCGGGACAGCTTTAATGAAAAACTGTTTTTT
TRBV20-1,-,-,TRBJ2-1,CSARVNDGSSYNEQFF,TGCAGTGCTAGAGTCAACGACGGGAGCTCCTACAATGAGCAGTTCTTC
TRBV4-1,-,-,TRBJ2-7,CASSPSLVFEEQYF,TGCGCCAGCAGCCCGAGTCTAGTTTTTGAGGAGCAGTACTTC
TRBV20-1,-,-,TRBJ2-3,CSARDPFPSTDTQYF,TGCAGTGCTAGAGATCCTTTCCCTAGCACAGATACGCAGTATTTT
TRBV4-1,few,-,TRBJ2-2,CASSQERGDTGELFF,TGCGCCAGCAGCCAAGAAAGGGGGGACACCGGGGAGCTGTTTTTT
TRBV9,few,-,TRBJ2-7,CASSSGPLAYEQYF,TGTGCCAGCAGCTCTGGACCCTTGGCCTACGAGCAGTACTTC
TRBV2,-,-,TRBJ2-1,CASRGKLGEQFF,TGTGCCAGCAGGGGGAAACTGGGAGAGCAGTTCTTC
TRBV27,-,TRBD1,TRBJ1-2,CASRQTGDYGYTF,TGTGCCAGCAGACAAACAGGGGACTATGGCTACACCTTC
TRBV20-1,few,-,TRBJ2-7,CSARWDGDYEQYF,TGCAGTGCTAGATGGGACGGAGACTACGAGCAGTACTTC
TRBV6-1,-,-,TRBJ2-3,CASSGDRLTQYF,TGTGCCAGCAGTGGGGACCGTCTTACGCAGTATTTT
TRBV28,-,-,TRBJ2-2,CAGRPALGTGELFF,TGTGCCGGCAGGCCCGCTTTGGGCACCGGGGAGCTGTTTTTT
TRBV20-1,few,-,TRBJ2-3,CSAARGLVTDTQYF,TGCAGTGCTGCAAGGGGACTTGTCACAGATACGCAGTATTTT
TRBV7-2,few,-,TRBJ2-7,CASSYGITYEQYF,TGTGCCAGCAGCTATGGCATTACCTACGAGCAGTACTTC
TRBV29-1,few,-,TRBJ2-5,CSAALEETQYF,TGCAGCGCCGCTCTAGAAGAGACCCAGTACTTC
TRBV29-1,-,TRBD1,TRBJ2-3,CSAGSGTGGRDTQYF,TGCAGCGCGGGGTCCGGGACAGGGGGCCGTGATACGCAGTATTTT
TRBV7-9,few,-,TRBJ2-1,CASSLIQGDEQFF,TGTGCCAGCAGCTTAATCCAAGGGGATGAGCAGTTCTTC
TRBV5-1,few,-,TRBJ2-5,CASGQIQETQYF,TGCGCCAGCGGACAGATACAAGAGACCCAGTACTTC
TRBV12-3/TRBV12-4,few,-,TRBJ2-5,CASSQTGPEGETQYF,TGTGCCAGCAGTCAGACGGGCCCAGAAGGGGAGACCCAGTACTTC
TRBV5-6,-,-,TRBJ1-5,CASSMGGAQPQHF,TGTGCCAGCAGCATGGGGGGCGCTCAGCCCCAGCATTTT
TRBV28,many,TRBD1,TRBJ2-5,CASSSPGQQETQYF,TGTGCCAGCAGCTCGCCGGGACAGCAAGAGACCCAGTACTTC
TRBV28,few,TRBD2,TRBJ2-7,CASSFGRGGEFSYEQYF,TGTGCCAGCAGTTTTGGTCGCGGGGGAGAGTTCTCCTACGAGCAGTACTTC
TRBV7-9,-,-,TRBJ2-3,CATRKQTGSTDTQYF,TGTGCCACCAGGAAACAGACGGGGAGCACAGATACGCAGTATTTT
TRBV7-2,few,TRBD1,TRBJ2-7,CASSPGDRHHEQYF,TGTGCCAGCAGCCCGGGGGACAGGCACCACGAGCAGTACTTC
TRBV6-5,few,-,TRBJ1-1,CASSAGGGNTEAFF,TGTGCCAGCAGTGCCGGGGGAGGGAACACTGAAGCTTTCTTT
TRBV7-2,few,TRBD2,TRBJ2-1,CASSLLAGGPNNEQFF,TGTGCCAGCAGCTTGCTAGCGGGGGGCCCTAACAATGAGCAGTTCTTC
TRBV7-2,-,-,TRBJ1-1,CASRHTETAEAFF,TGTGCCAGCAGACACACCGAGACAGCTGAAGCTTTCTTT
TRBV11-1,-,-,TRBJ1-1,CASSPRLRVEAFF,TGTGCCAGCAGCCCTAGACTACGGGTTGAAGCTTTCTTT
TRBV20-1,-,TRBD2,TRBJ2-5,CSAGLAGKQETQYF,TGCAGTGCCGGACTAGCGGGGAAACAAGAGACCCAGTACTTC
TRBV10-3,few,-,TRBJ2-1,CAISGLAHNEQFF,TGTGCCATATCGGGACTGGCTCACAATGAGCAGTTCTTC
TRBV7-9,-,-,TRBJ2-1,CASSSTTRINEQFF,TGTGCCAGCAGCTCGACGACGAGAATCAATGAGCAGTTCTTC
TRBV6-6,few,-,TRBJ2-7,CASSLGTASSYEQYF,TGTGCCAGCAGTCTCGGGACGGCCAGCTCCTACGAGCAGTACTTC
TRBV7-9,few,-,TRBJ2-5,CASSIGGDTQETQYF,TGTGCCAGCAGCATAGGAGGGGACACCCAAGAGACCCAGTACTTC
TRBV3-1,few,-,TRBJ1-1,CASSQVVGNTEAFF,TGTGCCAGCAGCCAAGTTGTGGGGAACACTGAAGCTTTCTTT
TRBV12-3/TRBV12-4,-,TRBD2,TRBJ2-1,CASRLAGEVNEQFF,TGTGCCAGCAGACTAGCGGGAGAGGTGAATGAGCAGTTCTTC
TRBV3-1,-,-,TRBJ1-1,CASSPVVGDTEAFF,TGTGCCAGCAGCCCCGTAGTGGGGGACACTGAAGCTTTCTTT
TRBV5-6,-,-,TRBJ1-2,CASSIGPGGYTF,TGTGCCAGCAGCATCGGACCGGGGGGCTACACCTTC
TRBV4-1,few,-,TRBJ2-1,CASSQPSNDNEQFF,TGCGCCAGCAGCCAGCCTTCGAATGACAATGAGCAGTTCTTC
TRBV25-1,-,-,TRBJ2-7,CASSGRQTGEQYF,TGTGCCAGCAGTGGACGGCAGACGGGCGAGCAGTACTTC
TRBV27,-,-,TRBJ1-3,CASSPLGPNLARTIYF,TGTGCCAGCAGTCCACTTGGGCCAAATTTGGCACGCACCATATATTTT
TRBV5-1,-,-,TRBJ2-7,CASSTSEKGVMEQYF,TGCGCCAGCAGCACGTCGGAGAAGGGGGTGATGGAGCAGTACTTC
TRBV20-1,many,TRBD1,TRBJ2-7,CSALSPGQGGYEQYF,TGCAGTGCCCTGTCGCCGGGACAGGGGGGCTACGAGCAGTACTTC
TRBV3-1,few,-,TRBJ2-7,CASSQAPRRLDEQYF,TGTGCCAGCAGCCAAGCGCCCAGGCGCCTCGACGAGCAGTACTTC
TRBV3-1,few,TRBD1,TRBJ1-4,CASSHEGQGGEKLFF,TGTGCCAGCAGCCACGAAGGACAGGGCGGGGAAAAACTGTTTTTT